These 21 T cell receptor beta chains originate from one sample sequenced in a study of response to subunit inactivated influenza vaccine. MiXCR was run by TCRdb on the RT-PCR reads, yielding one entry per CDR3 protein. The repertoire consists of 450,000 to 600,000 distinct CDR3 sequences, with approximately 7.6% occurring once and the leading ten covering approximately 13%. The sequences come from PBMCs from blood, collected around 2 years after vaccination. These receptors were taken from a man aged 45-69 years who received an inactivated influenza vaccine.

This clonotype occurred a few times. The rearrangement joins TRBV7-6 to TRBJ2-1; D is perhaps TRBD1 or TRBD2 (5 bases each). The CDR3 is 16 residues long. Germline values: CDR1 SGHVS, CDR2 FNYEAQ. V was pared by 0 bases and J by 5 bases, with 14 bases between. CDR3 bases: TGTGCCAGCAGCTTAGCCCCGGGGCGGATGAACAATGAGCAGTTCTTC. Protein: CASSLAPGRMNNEQFF.

This clonotype was recorded a few times. CDR3 sequence (DNA): TGTGCCAGCAGTCCTGACCGACGGACTCAGAATTCACCCCTCCACTTT. Residues: CASSPDRRTQNSPLHF. V usage is TRBV27 and J usage is TRBJ1-6; D not certain. Trimming pared 5 bases from V and 7 bases from J, leaving 18 bases between. CDR1 MNHEY and CDR2 SMNVEV come from the germline V gene (reference sequence). The CDR3 is 16 residues long.

The CDR3 region is CASSQDLVSVKEQFF. The DNA for the CDR3 is TGTGCCAGCAGCCAAGATTTGGTTAGCGTTAAAGAGCAGTTCTTC. The chain combines TRBV3-1 with TRBJ2-1; TRBD2 is a possible D gene (5 bases). There are 15 residues in the CDR3. V lost 0 bases and J 10 bases, leaving 16 bases between the germline ends. Germline V lookup: CDR1 LGHDT, CDR2 YNNKEL (reference sequence).

This clonotype was seen ten or more times. The V and J genes are TRBV20-1 and TRBJ2-7; D not certain. The CDR3 covers 14 residues. CDR1 DFQATT and CDR2 SNEGSKA come from the germline V gene (reference sequence). V lost 0 bases to trimming and J lost 1 base, with 10 bases between them. DNA of the CDR3: TGCAGTGCTAGAGACATTGGGCGGTCCTACGAGCAGTACTTC. This codes for CSARDIGRSYEQYF.

This clonotype turned up a few times. CDR3 coding DNA: TGTGCCAGTCAGCCAAGAAACACGGGAGCAATAGATACGCAGTATTTT. It yields the protein CASQPRNTGAIDTQYF. This chain connects TRBV7-2 to TRBJ2-3; a weak D match, TRBD2 (6 bases). Germline V lookup: CDR1 SGHTA, CDR2 FQGNSA. V was cut by 9 bases and J by 5 bases, with 24 bases left in between. CDR3 size: 16 residues.

The rearrangement joins TRBV14 to TRBJ2-1; no firm D call. V was shortened by 4 bases and J by 2 bases, with 18 bases between the two germline ends. The CDR3 consists of 17 residues. Germline-derived CDR1 and CDR2 are SGHDN and FVKESK. The CDR3 nucleotides read TGTGCCAGCAGCCCCCGGTGGATAGTGGGTGCCTACAATGAGCAGTTCTTC. This encodes CASSPRWIVGAYNEQFF. Drawing the rest from reference TRBV14 and TRBJ2-1, the complete variable domain is EAGVTQFPSHSVIEKGQTVTLRCDPISGHDNLYWYRRVMGKEIKFLLHFVKESKQDESGMPNNRFLAERTGGTYSTLKVQPAELEDSGVYFCASSPRWIVGAYNEQFFGPGTRLTVL.

This sequence joins TRBV7-9 and TRBJ2-1; 8 bases match TRBD2. The J segment lost 4 bases and the V segment lost 8 bases, leaving 16 bases of the junction unmatched. Germline values: CDR1 SEHNR, CDR2 FQNEAQ (reference sequence). The CDR3 covers 17 residues. The DNA of the CDR3 is TGTGCCAGCCAAACTCGCCCACGCGGGGGGATTTACAATGAGCAGTTCTTC. Its protein product is CASQTRPRGGIYNEQFF.

Many counts were recorded for this clonotype. J is TRBJ1-1 and V is TRBV6-2 or TRBV6-3; D not resolved. This CDR3 has 13 amino acids. Trimming took 2 bases from V and 1 from J, leaving 5 bases between them. Germline V gives CDR1 MNHEY, CDR2 SVGEGT. The CDR3, as DNA: TGTGCCAGCAGTTACAGTAGGAACACTGAAGCTTTCTTT. It encodes CASSYSRNTEAFF.

This clonotype has more than one count but fewer than ten. V gene TRBV28 combines with J gene TRBJ1-6, with D unresolved. CDR3 length: 12 amino acids. The germline V and J ends were trimmed by 5 bases and 5 bases, with 4 bases remaining between them. Germline values: CDR1 MDHEN, CDR2 SYDVKM. The CDR3 DNA is TGTGCCAGCAGTCCGGATAATTCACCCCTCCACTTT. Translated: CASSPDNSPLHF.

This clonotype was found a few times. This sequence joins TRBV10-3 and TRBJ2-6; D is unclear. The CDR3 has 14 amino acids. In germline, CDR1 is ENHRY, CDR2 SYGVKD. Between the trimmed V and J ends, which lost 3 bases and 0 bases, there was a span of 3 bases. CDR3 region: CAISDSSGANVLTF. The DNA for the CDR3 is TGTGCCATCAGTGACAGCTCTGGGGCCAACGTCCTGACTTTC.

V usage is TRBV5-6 and J usage is TRBJ2-1; D may match TRBD1 or TRBD2 (7 bases each). Trimming removed 5 bases from V and 8 bases from J, with 20 bases in between. There are 15 residues in the CDR3. Germline V lookup: CDR1 SGHDT, CDR2 YYEEEE. CDR3 in amino acids: CASRKRDSVWDEQFF. DNA of the CDR3: TGTGCCAGCAGAAAGCGGGACAGCGTCTGGGATGAGCAGTTCTTC.

Many counts were recorded for this clonotype. The genes are TRBV7-3 and TRBJ1-6, with D perhaps matching TRBD1 (6 bases). This CDR3 is built from 15 residues. V lost 0 bases, J lost 6 bases, and 9 bases lay in between. The V gene's germline CDR1 is SGHTA and CDR2 FQGTGA. This chain's CDR3 is CASSLTAGANSPLHF. The CDR3 nucleotides are TGTGCCAGCAGCTTAACAGCAGGGGCTAATTCACCCCTCCACTTT.

This clonotype has a handful of counts. V is TRBV20-1 and J is TRBJ2-3; 11 bases agree with TRBD2. V lost 5 bases, J lost 3 bases, and 7 bases stayed unmatched. The length of the CDR3 is 15 residues. Germline CDR1 is DFQATT and CDR2 is SNEGSKA (reference sequence). CDR3 loop: CSAPKLAGATDTQYF. For the CDR3, the DNA is TGCAGTGCTCCCAAACTAGCGGGAGCTACAGATACGCAGTATTTT.

The DNA of the CDR3 is TGTGCCAGCAGCTTAGATCCCCATGAGCAGTTCTTC. This codes for CASSLDPHEQFF. The rearrangement links TRBV11-2 to TRBJ2-1; D ambiguous. Trimming left V 0 bases short and J 8 bases short, with 5 bases between. The germline V gene has CDR1 SGHAT and CDR2 FQNNGV. The CDR3 length is 12 residues.

This clonotype was found a few times. The J gene is TRBJ1-1, the V gene TRBV12-3 or TRBV12-4, with 7 bases lining up with TRBD1. J was trimmed by 6 bases and V by 5 bases; bases with no gene match: 9. This CDR3 comprises 14 residues. Here the CDR3 reads CASSPTGFIAEAFF. CDR3 sequence (DNA): TGTGCCAGCAGTCCGACAGGGTTTATTGCTGAAGCTTTCTTT.

This clonotype was seen only a few times. The CDR3 sequence is CASSLGPAPDEQYF. CDR3 DNA: TGTGCCAGCAGCTTAGGGCCTGCACCGGACGAGCAGTACTTC. The V and J genes are TRBV7-2 and TRBJ2-7; D uncertain. Germline V gene sequence: CDR1 SGHTA, CDR2 FQGNSA. The ends were cut back, 1 base at V and 5 bases at J, with 12 bases in the middle. This CDR3 is 14 amino acids long.

This clonotype turned up a few times. The chain has TRBV11-2 and TRBJ2-7; 8 bases align to TRBD2. The J segment lost 8 bases and the V segment lost 1 base, leaving 4 bases of the junction unmatched. Germline CDR1 SGHAT, CDR2 FQNNGV. This CDR3 region has 13 residues. The CDR3 sequence: CASSLVGGGQQYF. Here the CDR3 DNA reads TGTGCCAGCAGCTTAGTAGGCGGGGGGCAGCAGTACTTC.

The genes are TRBV7-6 and TRBJ2-1; 9 bases fit TRBD2. Per germline, CDR1 SGHVS and CDR2 FNYEAQ. The CDR3 consists of 15 residues. Trimming took 4 bases from V and 7 from J; bases not matched to a gene: 8. The CDR3: CASSSRTSEWNEQFF. CDR3 in DNA: TGTGCCAGCAGCTCCCGGACTAGCGAGTGGAATGAGCAGTTCTTC. Supplemented by reference TRBV7-6 and TRBJ2-1, the full variable domain reads GAGVSQSPRYKVTKRGQDVALRCDPISGHVSLYWYRQALGQGPEFLTYFNYEAQQDKSGLPNDRFSAERPEGSISTLTIQRTEQRDSAMYRCASSSRTSEWNEQFFGPGTRLTVL.

This clonotype has only a few counts. V usage is TRBV6-2 or TRBV6-3 and J usage is TRBJ2-1; 7 bases align to TRBD1. V lost 6 bases to trimming and J lost 9 bases; unmatched junction nucleotides: 11. Germline assignment: CDR1 MNHEY and CDR2 SVGEGT. The CDR3 length is 14 residues. CDR3 DNA sequence: TGTGCCAGCAGCGATACAGGGGTTGTTGGTGAGCAGTTCTTC. Protein product: CASSDTGVVGEQFF.

V and J are TRBV5-6 and TRBJ1-2; D is possibly TRBD1 (6 bases). CDR1 and CDR2 (germline): SGHDT, YYEEEE. The V gene lost 0 bases and the J gene lost 10 bases, with 13 bases spanning the gap. The CDR3 covers 13 residues. The CDR3 nucleotides are TGTGCCAGCAGCTTGGTCACAGGGAACTCCTACACCTTC. The encoded protein is CASSLVTGNSYTF. The variable domain in full, completed from reference TRBV5-6 and TRBJ1-2, reads DAGVTQSPTHLIKTRGQQVTLRCSPKSGHDTVSWYQQALGQGPQFIFQYYEEEERQRGNFPDRFSGHQFPNYSSELNVNALLLGDSALYLCASSLVTGNSYTFGSGTRLTVV.

This clonotype has a single count. CDR3 DNA sequence: TGTGCCAGCAGTTTTGGCGGGAACTACAATGAGCAGTTCTTC. As protein: CASSFGGNYNEQFF. J is TRBJ2-1 and V is TRBV28, with D perhaps TRBD2 (6 bases). The CDR3 extends over 14 amino acids. Germline CDR1 reads MDHEN; CDR2 reads SYDVKM. The V end lost 3 bases, the J end lost 3 bases, and 9 bases lay between the germline ends.